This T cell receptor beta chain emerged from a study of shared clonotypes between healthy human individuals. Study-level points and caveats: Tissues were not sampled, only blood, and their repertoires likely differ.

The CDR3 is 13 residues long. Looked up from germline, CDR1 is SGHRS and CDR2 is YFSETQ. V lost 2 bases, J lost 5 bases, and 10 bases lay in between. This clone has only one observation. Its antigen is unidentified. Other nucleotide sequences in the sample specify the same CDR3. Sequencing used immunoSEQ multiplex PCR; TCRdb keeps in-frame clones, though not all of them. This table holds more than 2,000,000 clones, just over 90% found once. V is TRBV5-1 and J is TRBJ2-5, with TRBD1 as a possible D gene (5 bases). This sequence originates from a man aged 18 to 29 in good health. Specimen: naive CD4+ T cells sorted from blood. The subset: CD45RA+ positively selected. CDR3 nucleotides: TGCGCCAGCAGCTTTGGGTCAGGGGAGACCCAGTACTTC. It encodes CASSFGSGETQYF.